The entry below gives a single T cell receptor beta chain sequence along with its context. The sample comes from a study of blood T cell repertoires in COVID-19. Study-level background: Sites across the United States, Italy and Spain contributed samples from acute and convalescent COVID-19. PBMCs, B-cell-depleted T cells, or T cells were the source of the cDNA or gDNA that made up the material.

J gave up 6 bases and V 6 bases, and 5 bases lay outside the gene matches. Germline V gene data show CDR1 as WSHSY and CDR2 as SAAADI. CDR3 size: 12 residues. Original processing notes: Scientists estimated how many nucleated cells there were by amplifying reference gene primers. The data were produced by immunoSEQ multiplex PCR, yet TCRdb's version contains in-frame clones alone and is incomplete. The V and J calls and clone size are taken from that table; D and trimming were inferred from the DNA. The sample consists of more than 25,000 clones, around 67% of them appearing once. This clonotype was obtained from a human donor in a cohort sampled during active COVID-19. The V gene is TRBV10-2, the J gene TRBJ2-7, with 7 bases lining up with TRBD1. The sample comprised peripheral blood. The CDR3 loop reads CASSPAGGEQYF. In DNA, the CDR3 is TGCGCCAGCAGCCCCGCAGGGGGCGAGCAGTACTTC.